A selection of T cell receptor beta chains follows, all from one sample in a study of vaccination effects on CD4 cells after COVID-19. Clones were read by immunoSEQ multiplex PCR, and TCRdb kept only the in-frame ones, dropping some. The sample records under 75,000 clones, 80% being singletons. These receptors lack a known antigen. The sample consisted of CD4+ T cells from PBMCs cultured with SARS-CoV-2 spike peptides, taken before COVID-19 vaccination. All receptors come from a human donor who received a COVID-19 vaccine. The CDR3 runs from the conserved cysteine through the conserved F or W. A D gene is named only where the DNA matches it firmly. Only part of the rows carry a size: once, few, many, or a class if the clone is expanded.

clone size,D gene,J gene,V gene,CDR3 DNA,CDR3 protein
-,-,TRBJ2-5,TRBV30,TGTGCCTGGAGTCGGGAGACCCAGTACTTC,CAWSRETQYF
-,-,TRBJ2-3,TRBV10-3,TGTGCCATCAAGCGGACGGAAAGCACAGATACGCAGTATTTT,CAIKRTESTDTQYF
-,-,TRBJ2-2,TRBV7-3,TGTGCCAGCAGCTTAGTAGTCAACACCGGGGAGCTGTTTTTT,CASSLVVNTGELFF
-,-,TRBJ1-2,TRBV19,TGTGCCAGTACAGGGCCTGGCTACACCTTC,CASTGPGYTF
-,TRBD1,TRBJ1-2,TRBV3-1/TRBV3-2,TGTGCCAGCAGCCTATCCGACAGGGAATGGGGCTACACCTTC,CASSLSDREWGYTF
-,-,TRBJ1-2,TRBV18,TGTGCCAGCTCACCGATGGGTTACTATGGCTACACCTTC,CASSPMGYYGYTF
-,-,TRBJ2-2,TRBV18,TGTGCCAGCCAGACTGATACCGGGGAGCTGTTTTTT,CASQTDTGELFF
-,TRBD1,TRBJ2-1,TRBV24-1,TGTGCCACCAGTGATCACCCGGGACAGGGGGCGGATGAGCAGTTCTTC,CATSDHPGQGADEQFF
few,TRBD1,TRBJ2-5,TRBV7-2,TGTGCCAGCAGCACAGGGGGCGGGGAGACCCAGTACTTC,CASSTGGGETQYF
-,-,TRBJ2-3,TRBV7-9,TGTGCCAGCAGCTTCAGACAGGCCACAGATACGCAGTATTTT,CASSFRQATDTQYF
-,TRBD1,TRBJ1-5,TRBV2,TGTGCCAGCAGTGACCCCGGGACAGGGGGCGACGTCCAGCATTTT,CASSDPGTGGDVQHF
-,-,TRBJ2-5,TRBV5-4,TGTGCCAGCAGCGCCAAGACTCAGCAAGAGACCCAGTACTTC,CASSAKTQQETQYF
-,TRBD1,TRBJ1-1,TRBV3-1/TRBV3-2,TGTGCCAGCAGCCAGAACAGGGGTAACACTGAAGCTTTCTTT,CASSQNRGNTEAFF
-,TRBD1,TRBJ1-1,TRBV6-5,TGTGCCAGCAGACTATCAGGGGGCCTCACTGAAGCTTTCTTT,CASRLSGGLTEAFF
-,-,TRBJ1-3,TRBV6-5,TGTGCCAGCAGGCTCCGGGGCCACTCTGGAAACACCATATATTTT,CASRLRGHSGNTIYF
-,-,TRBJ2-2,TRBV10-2,TGCGCCAGCAAGAGGGGACGGTCAACGACGAACACCGGGGAGCTGTTTTTT,CASKRGRSTTNTGELFF
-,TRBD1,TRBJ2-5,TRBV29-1,TGCAGCGTCCGTTCCGGGACAGGGACGACCCAGTACTTC,CSVRSGTGTTQYF
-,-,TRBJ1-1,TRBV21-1,TGTGCCAGCAGCAAAGGGGCCCGGGACGACAGCCCAATGAACACTGAAGCTTTCTTT,CASSKGARDDSPMNTEAFF
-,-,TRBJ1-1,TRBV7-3,TGTGCCAGCAGCTTATCACAGGTTCGGGGGAACACTGAAGCTTTCTTT,CASSLSQVRGNTEAFF
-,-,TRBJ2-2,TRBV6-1,TGTGCCAGCAGTGTATACGGGGCCCAGAACACCGGGGAGCTGTTTTTT,CASSVYGAQNTGELFF
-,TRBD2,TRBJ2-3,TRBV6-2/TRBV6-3,TGTGCCAGCAGTTACTCGAATAGACTAGCGGGGGTCCGATTTGTCACAGATACGCAGTATTTT,CASSYSNRLAGVRFVTDTQYF
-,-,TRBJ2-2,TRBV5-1,TGCGCCAGCAGCTTGTATTTTTCTGCAGGGGCCGCCACCGGGGAGCTGTTTTTT,CASSLYFSAGAATGELFF
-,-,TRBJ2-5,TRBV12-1,TGTGCCAGCAGCCCCTGGAGCGGGCAAGAGACCCAGTACTTC,CASSPWSGQETQYF
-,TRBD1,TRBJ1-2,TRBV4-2,TGTGCCAGCAGCCAAGGGGGACAGGGGGTTGGTGGCTACACCTTC,CASSQGGQGVGGYTF
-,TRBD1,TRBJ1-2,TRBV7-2,TGTGCCAGCAGCTCAGACAGGGGGTCGGGTGGCTACACCTTC,CASSSDRGSGGYTF
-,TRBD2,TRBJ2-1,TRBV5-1,TGCGCCAGCAGCTTCATAGCGGGGGGGCACAATGAGCAGTTCTTC,CASSFIAGGHNEQFF
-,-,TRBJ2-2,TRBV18,TGTGCCAGCTCACCTTTGAGGGACACCGGGGAGCTGTTTTTT,CASSPLRDTGELFF
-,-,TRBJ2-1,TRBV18,TGTGCCAGCTCACCACGTCTCCCCCCAGGGGAGCAGTTCTTC,CASSPRLPPGEQFF
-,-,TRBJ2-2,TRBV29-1,TGCAGCGTTGGAGGGACCGGGGAGCTGTTTTTT,CSVGGTGELFF
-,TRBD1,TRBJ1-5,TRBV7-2,TGTGCCAGCAGCTCTGCAGGACAGGTCCAACCCCAGCATTTT,CASSSAGQVQPQHF
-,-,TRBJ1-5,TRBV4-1,TGCGCCAGCAGCCGCGACCGGGTCCAGCCCCAGCATTTT,CASSRDRVQPQHF